This passage covers 28 T cell receptor beta chains from one sample sequenced in a study of OX40 agonist ivuxolimab in advanced cancers. Libraries were built with the immunoSEQ multiplex PCR assay. Imported from immuneACCESS, the table was reduced by TCRdb to in-frame sequences with V and J called. These copies leave out some clones; in studies compared against another copy, an unresolved V gene accounts for under half, and the cause of the remainder is not known. This sample is represented by around 53,000 clones; roughly three quarters of them were singletons. The ten top clones hold 2% to 3% of the sample. Material: CD4+ or CD8+ T cells sorted from blood, obtained in a trial of the OX40 agonist ivuxolimab. The receptors derive from an adult with an advanced solid tumor such as melanoma, head and neck, liver or kidney cancer.

The chain combines TRBV5-4 with TRBJ2-3; D unclear. Trimming shortened V by 0 bases and J by 2 bases, and 13 bases separated the two germline ends. This CDR3 is built from 16 residues. CDR1 and CDR2 (germline): SGHNT, YYREEE (reference sequence). The CDR3 loop reads CASSLDPGGSTDTQYF. In DNA, the CDR3 is TGTGCCAGCAGCTTGGACCCGGGTGGGTCCACAGATACGCAGTATTTT.

The chain employs TRBV5-4 and TRBJ1-1; no firm D call. The CDR3 is 16 residues long. Germline CDR1 and CDR2: SGHNT and YYREEE (reference sequence). V was clipped by 0 bases and J by 1 base, with 13 bases between them. Here the CDR3 reads CASSLGQRIGNTEAFF. The CDR3 DNA reads as TGTGCCAGCAGCTTGGGGCAACGGATCGGGAACACTGAAGCTTTCTTT. The whole variable domain, filled in from reference TRBV5-4 and TRBJ1-1, reads ETGVTQSPTHLIKTRGQQVTLRCSSQSGHNTVSWYQQALGQGPQFIFQYYREEENGRGNFPPRFSGLQFPNYSSELNVNALELDDSALYLCASSLGQRIGNTEAFFGQGTRLTVV.

The chain couples TRBV27 to TRBJ1-2, with a weak D call TRBD1 (6 bases). Per the germline V gene, CDR1 is MNHEY and CDR2 is SMNVEV (reference sequence). Trimming stripped 6 bases from V and 4 bases from J, with 12 bases between. The CDR3 runs 13 residues. CDR3 loop: CASSPQGTYGYTF. In DNA, the CDR3 is TGTGCCAGCAGCCCACAGGGAACCTATGGCTACACCTTC.

The rearrangement uses TRBV11-2 and TRBJ1-3; 7 nucleotides match TRBD1. V shed 5 bases, J shed 5 bases, and the junction held 3 bases outside the gene matches. This CDR3 spans 13 amino acids. CDR1 and CDR2 (germline): SGHAT, FQNNGV. CDR3 protein: CASSPTGRNTIYF. The CDR3 nucleotides are TGTGCCAGCAGCCCGACAGGGAGAAACACCATATATTTT.

This sequence joins TRBV7-7 and TRBJ1-3; 12 nucleotides align to TRBD1. Germline V lookup: CDR1 SSHAT, CDR2 FNYEAQ (reference sequence). V dropped 5 bases and J dropped 2; count of bases not matched to a gene: 4. This CDR3 has 16 residues. The CDR3 nucleotides are TGTGCCAGCAGCAAGGGACAGGGGGCGACTGGAAACACCATATATTTT. Protein sequence: CASSKGQGATGNTIYF.

This clone was seen a single time. The rearrangement joins TRBV14 to TRBJ2-5; no definite D call. CDR1 and CDR2 from the germline V gene are SGHDN and FVKESK. The CDR3 is 14 residues long. V dropped 1 base and J dropped 5 bases, with 11 bases sitting between them. For the CDR3, the DNA is TGTGCCAGCAGCCAAGGAACCTTGGGGGAGACCCAGTACTTC. This codes for CASSQGTLGETQYF.

This chain uses TRBV6-1 with TRBJ2-7; possibly TRBD2 for D (6 bases). The CDR3 loop spans 16 amino acids. The germline V gene has CDR1 MNHNS and CDR2 SASEGT. V lost 2 bases to trimming and J lost 7 bases, with 21 bases between them. The CDR3 DNA sequence: TGTGCCAGCAGTGAAAAGGCGGGGTGGGGTCCCGGGGAGCAGTACTTC. Its translation is CASSEKAGWGPGEQYF.

The chain employs TRBV7-2 and TRBJ1-1; TRBD1 matches 7 bases. Germline CDR1 reads SGHTA; CDR2 reads FQGNSA. Trimming took 0 bases from V and 3 from J; bases not matched to a gene: 4. The CDR3 sequence is 15 residues long. CDR3 in amino acids: CASSLAAGGHTEAFF. Written as DNA, the CDR3 is TGTGCCAGCAGCTTAGCGGCAGGGGGACACACTGAAGCTTTCTTT.

This chain uses TRBV5-1 with TRBJ2-3; possibly TRBD2 for D (6 bases). This CDR3 is 15 amino acids long. The germline V gene encodes CDR1 SGHRS and CDR2 YFSETQ. Trimming cost V 0 bases and J 1 base, with 9 bases left between them. The CDR3 is CASSLAGTGTDTQYF. CDR3 nucleotide sequence: TGCGCCAGCAGCTTGGCCGGGACTGGCACAGATACGCAGTATTTT. The full variable domain, in which reference TRBV5-1 and TRBJ2-3 provide the parts outside the CDR3, is KAGVTQTPRYLIKTRGQQVTLSCSPISGHRSVSWYQQTPGQGLQFLFEYFSETQRNKGNFPGRFSGRQFSNSRSEMNVSTLELGDSALYLCASSLAGTGTDTQYFGPGTRLTVL.

V usage is TRBV21-1 and J usage is TRBJ2-7; the D call TRBD2 from the table was never checked on the DNA. TRBV21-1 is marked as a pseudogene. The CDR3 extends over 16 amino acids. CDR3 DNA sequence: TGTGCCAGCAGCAAAGGGGGGGAACCCGTCAACTACGAGCAGTACTTC. Its translation: CASSKGGEPVNYEQYF.

The chain joins TRBV20-1 to TRBJ2-5, with D maybe TRBD1 (5 bases). The CDR3 spans 11 residues. Looked up from germline, CDR1 is DFQATT and CDR2 is SNEGSKA (reference sequence). Trimming stripped 5 bases from V and 13 bases from J, with 17 bases between. This CDR3 is CSALLGPKGYF. DNA for the CDR3: TGCAGTGCTCTCCTGGGGCCCAAAGGGTACTTC.

The chain employs TRBV5-1 and TRBJ2-7; TRBD1 agrees at 7 bases. Unmatched junction bases numbered 14, after V lost 0 bases and J lost 5 bases. Germline CDR1 SGHRS, CDR2 YFSETQ. The CDR3 is 17 residues long. CDR3 residues: CASSLVGKGAATNEQYF. CDR3 sequence (DNA): TGCGCCAGCAGCTTGGTGGGGAAGGGGGCGGCGACGAACGAGCAGTACTTC.

The chain employs TRBV9 and TRBJ1-5; the D is unclear. CDR1 SGDLS and CDR2 YYNGEE come from the germline V gene. V gave up 2 bases and J gave up 4 bases, with 4 bases separating them. The CDR3 has 12 residues. The CDR3 loop reads CASSVRNQPQHF. The CDR3 DNA follows: TGTGCCAGCAGCGTCAGGAATCAGCCCCAGCATTTT.

This chain joins TRBV7-7 and TRBJ2-5, with unresolved D. CDR3 length: 14 amino acids. With 5 bases removed from V and 5 bases from J, the gap between germline ends came to 15 bases. In germline, CDR1 is SSHAT, CDR2 FNYEAQ (reference sequence). The CDR3 DNA reads TGTGCCAGCAGCCCTACGACTGGAGCGGAGACCCAGTACTTC. This codes for CASSPTTGAETQYF.

This chain links TRBV5-6 with TRBJ1-2, with no clear D. Looked up from germline, CDR1 is SGHDT and CDR2 is YYEEEE. The CDR3 is 13 amino acids. Trimming shortened V by 1 base and J by 5 bases, and 9 bases separated the two germline ends. The CDR3 DNA follows: TGTGCCAGCAGCTTGAGAGGCGCTTATGGCTACACCTTC. Translated, it gives CASSLRGAYGYTF.

The V and J genes are TRBV4-1 and TRBJ1-3; D remains ambiguous. V was shortened by 1 base and J by 3 bases, with 13 bases between the two germline ends. Per germline, CDR1 MGHRA and CDR2 YSYEKL. The CDR3 is made up of 16 amino acids. The CDR3 DNA sequence: TGCGCCAGCAGCCAAGGACTAGGGCAGAATGGAAACACCATATATTTT. Its translation: CASSQGLGQNGNTIYF.

This chain links TRBV6-4 with TRBJ2-7, with a tentative D call TRBD1 (6 bases). V lost 10 bases to trimming and J lost 3 bases, with 19 bases between them. Germline V gene lookup returns CDR1 MRHNA and CDR2 SNTAGT. The CDR3 has 14 amino acids. The CDR3 region has the DNA TGTGCCAAATTCACAGGGTCTCAGTACTACGAGCAGTACTTC. Its protein product is CAKFTGSQYYEQYF.

The chain's CDR3 is CASSPVGQSTDTQYF. The CDR3, as DNA: TGTGCCAGCAGCCCCGTGGGGCAGTCCACAGATACGCAGTATTTT. The chain uses TRBV9 and TRBJ2-3; D possibly corresponds to TRBD1 (5 bases). The CDR3 totals 15 residues. Trimming removed 4 bases from V and 2 bases from J, with 14 bases in between. Germline lookup yields CDR1 SGDLS and CDR2 YYNGEE.

This clone was recorded only once. CDR3 in DNA: TGTGCCAGCAGCGTAGATCTGCGGGGCGTTGCTTTCTTT. Its translation: CASSVDLRGVAFF. J is TRBJ1-1 and V is TRBV9; D is possibly TRBD1 (5 bases). V was shortened by 0 bases and J by 11 bases, with 14 bases between the two germline ends. CDR1 is SGDLS, CDR2 YYNGEE, per germline. The CDR3 has 13 amino acids.

This sequence joins TRBV2 and TRBJ1-3; D remains ambiguous. The CDR3 has 13 residues. CDR1 is SNHLY, CDR2 FYNNEI, per germline. Trimming cost V 1 base and J 3 bases, with 4 bases left between them. The CDR3 sequence: CASSEGGGNTIYF. Written as DNA, the CDR3 is TGTGCCAGCAGTGAAGGCGGTGGAAACACCATATATTTT.

This chain uses TRBV18 with TRBJ2-2, with a weak D call TRBD2 (6 bases). CDR3 length equals 16 residues. Germline CDR1 is KGHSH and CDR2 is LQKENI. V was pared by 4 bases and J by 3 bases, with 15 bases between. CDR3 residues: CASSRSPGLDTGELFF. The CDR3 DNA is TGTGCCAGCTCACGATCACCGGGACTTGACACCGGGGAGCTGTTTTTT.

The chain combines TRBV6-1 with TRBJ1-2, with 7 bases that match TRBD1. CDR1 MNHNS and CDR2 SASEGT come from the germline V gene. V lost 7 bases and J lost 0; bases outside the gene matches: 5. This CDR3 is 14 amino acids long. The CDR3 is CASTSGTANYGYTF. The CDR3 DNA reads as TGTGCCAGCACCTCCGGGACAGCTAACTATGGCTACACCTTC.

The gene calls are TRBV5-1 and TRBJ1-3; no definite D call. Trimming removed 4 bases from V and 0 bases from J, with 11 bases in between. This CDR3 comprises 15 residues. Germline V gene data show CDR1 as SGHRS and CDR2 as YFSETQ. This CDR3 is CASSTDGRSGNTIYF. In DNA, the CDR3 is TGCGCCAGCAGCACAGACGGGCGCTCTGGAAACACCATATATTTT.

The chain is built from TRBV7-2 and TRBJ2-3, with no clear D. The CDR3 has 14 amino acids. The ends were cut back, 3 bases at V and 2 bases at J, with 9 bases in the middle. The germline V gene encodes CDR1 SGHTA and CDR2 FQGNSA. This CDR3 is CASSFLGPTDTQYF. The CDR3 region has the DNA TGTGCCAGCAGCTTTCTAGGCCCCACAGATACGCAGTATTTT.

The V and J genes are TRBV5-1 and TRBJ2-3; D unresolved. Between the trimmed V and J ends, which lost 1 base and 4 bases, there was a span of 19 bases. The length of the CDR3 is 17 residues. Germline lookup yields CDR1 SGHRS and CDR2 YFSETQ. CDR3 sequence: CASSLYQSTGGPDTQYF. The DNA of the CDR3 is TGCGCCAGCAGCTTGTACCAGTCCACCGGTGGGCCAGATACGCAGTATTTT.

In this sample, this clone is medium-sized (0.01 to 0.1%). V is TRBV9 and J is TRBJ2-7; perhaps D is TRBD1 or TRBD2 (6 bases each). Germline V CDR1 and CDR2: SGDLS, YYNGEE. The length of the CDR3 is 15 residues. Trimming stripped 0 bases from V and 3 bases from J, with 13 bases between. The CDR3 protein is CASSVAPGADYEQYF. The CDR3 DNA follows: TGTGCCAGCAGCGTAGCCCCGGGGGCTGACTACGAGCAGTACTTC.

The V call is TRBV6-5, the J call TRBJ1-6; 7 bases match TRBD1. V was clipped by 6 bases and J by 10 bases; unmatched bases: 12. The CDR3 consists of 15 residues. Germline-derived CDR1 and CDR2 are MNHEY and SVGAGI. The DNA for the CDR3 is TGTGCCAGCAGCCTTCGGCAGGGGGTAAAGTCACCCCTCCACTTT. Encoded protein: CASSLRQGVKSPLHF.

This chain joins TRBV29-1 and TRBJ2-1; 10 nucleotides agree with TRBD2. Per germline, CDR1 SQVTM and CDR2 ANQGSEA. Losses at the gene ends were 7 bases for V and 7 bases for J; bases not matched to a gene: 13. This CDR3 has 15 amino acids. CDR3 residues: CSARLASGRWNEQFF. The CDR3 nucleotides are TGCAGCGCTCGATTAGCTAGCGGGAGATGGAATGAGCAGTTCTTC.